The sequence of this T cell receptor (beta chain) was determined in a study of shared clonotypes between healthy human individuals. Study results and limitations: What naive subsets generally showed was a larger estimated richness than memory subsets showed. The diversity represented, both genetic and in exposure history, was limited by few donors. It was observed that roughly 5% of naive CD4 clonotypes were shared across a handful of donors.

The repertoire was sequenced with immunoSEQ multiplex PCR; TCRdb's copy has only in-frame clones and lacks some. The sample includes about 2.4 million clones, around nine tenths seen only once; the top ten take roughly 0.14%. The CDR3 totals 14 residues. The germline CDR1 and CDR2 sequences are SEHNR and FQNEAQ (reference sequence). As concerns this clone: What it binds is unknown.

This chain connects TRBV7-9 to TRBJ2-5; 7 nucleotides line up with TRBD1. The J call may be faulty, since TRBJ2-7 better matches the DNA end. The TCR originated in a man between 18 and 29 years old in good health. Sequencing was carried out using naive CD4+ T cells sorted from blood. The subset here: CD45RA+ positively selected. In DNA form, the CDR3 reads TGTGCCAGCAGCTTAGGTCAGGGGGAAGGCGAGCAGTACTTC. It encodes CASSLGQGEGEQYF.